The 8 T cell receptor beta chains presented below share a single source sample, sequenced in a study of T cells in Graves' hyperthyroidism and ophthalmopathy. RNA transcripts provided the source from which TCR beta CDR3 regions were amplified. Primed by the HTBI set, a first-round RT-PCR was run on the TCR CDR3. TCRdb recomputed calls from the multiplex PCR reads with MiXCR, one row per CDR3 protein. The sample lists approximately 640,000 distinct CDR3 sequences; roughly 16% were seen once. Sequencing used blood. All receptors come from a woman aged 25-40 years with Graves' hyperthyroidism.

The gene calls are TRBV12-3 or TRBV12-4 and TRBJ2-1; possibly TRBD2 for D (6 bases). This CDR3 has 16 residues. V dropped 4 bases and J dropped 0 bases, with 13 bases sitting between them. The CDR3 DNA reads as TGTGCCAGCAGTTGGGGGACTTCAAGCTCCTACAATGAGCAGTTCTTC. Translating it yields CASSWGTSSSYNEQFF.

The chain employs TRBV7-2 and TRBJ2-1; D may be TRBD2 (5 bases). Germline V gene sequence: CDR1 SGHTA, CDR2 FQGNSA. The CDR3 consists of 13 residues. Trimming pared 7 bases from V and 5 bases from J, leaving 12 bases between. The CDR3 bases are TGTGCCAGCACCCGGGTAGCGCACAATGAGCAGTTCTTC. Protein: CASTRVAHNEQFF.

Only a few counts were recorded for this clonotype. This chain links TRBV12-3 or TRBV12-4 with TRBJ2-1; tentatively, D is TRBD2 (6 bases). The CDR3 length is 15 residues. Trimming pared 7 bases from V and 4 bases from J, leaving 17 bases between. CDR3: CASTRHPGRYNEQFF. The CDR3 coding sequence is TGTGCCAGCACGAGACACCCCGGGAGATACAATGAGCAGTTCTTC.

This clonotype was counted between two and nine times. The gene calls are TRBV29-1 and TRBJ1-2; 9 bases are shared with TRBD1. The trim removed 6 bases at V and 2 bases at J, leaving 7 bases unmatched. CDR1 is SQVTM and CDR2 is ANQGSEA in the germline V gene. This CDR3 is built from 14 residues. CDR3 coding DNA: TGCAGCGTCCCGGGACAGGGAAAAAACTATGGCTACACCTTC. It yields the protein CSVPGQGKNYGYTF.

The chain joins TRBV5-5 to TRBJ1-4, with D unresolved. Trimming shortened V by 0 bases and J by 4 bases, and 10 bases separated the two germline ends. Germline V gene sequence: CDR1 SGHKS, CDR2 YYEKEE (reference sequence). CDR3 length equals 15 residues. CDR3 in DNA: TGTGCCAGCAGCTTGGTGGAGGCGGGTAATGAAAAACTGTTTTTT. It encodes CASSLVEAGNEKLFF.

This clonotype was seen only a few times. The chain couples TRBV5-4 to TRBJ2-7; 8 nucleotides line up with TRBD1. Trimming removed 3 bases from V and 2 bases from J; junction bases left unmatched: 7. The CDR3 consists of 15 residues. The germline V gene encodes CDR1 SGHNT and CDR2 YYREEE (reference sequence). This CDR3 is CASSWAGQDPYEQYF. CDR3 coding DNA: TGTGCCAGCAGCTGGGCGGGACAGGACCCCTACGAGCAGTACTTC.

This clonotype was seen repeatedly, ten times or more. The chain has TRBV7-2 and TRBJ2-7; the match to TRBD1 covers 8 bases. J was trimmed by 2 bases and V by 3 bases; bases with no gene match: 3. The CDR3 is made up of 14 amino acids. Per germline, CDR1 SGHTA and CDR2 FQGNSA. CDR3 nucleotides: TGTGCCAGCAGCTTCGACAGGGGAACCTACGAGCAGTACTTC. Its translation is CASSFDRGTYEQYF.

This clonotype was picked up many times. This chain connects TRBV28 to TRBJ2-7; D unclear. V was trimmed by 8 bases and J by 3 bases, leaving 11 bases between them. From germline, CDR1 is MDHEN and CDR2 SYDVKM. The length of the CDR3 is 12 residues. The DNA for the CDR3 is TGTGCCAGCGGGCGGCCCCTCTACGAGCAGTACTTC. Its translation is CASGRPLYEQYF.